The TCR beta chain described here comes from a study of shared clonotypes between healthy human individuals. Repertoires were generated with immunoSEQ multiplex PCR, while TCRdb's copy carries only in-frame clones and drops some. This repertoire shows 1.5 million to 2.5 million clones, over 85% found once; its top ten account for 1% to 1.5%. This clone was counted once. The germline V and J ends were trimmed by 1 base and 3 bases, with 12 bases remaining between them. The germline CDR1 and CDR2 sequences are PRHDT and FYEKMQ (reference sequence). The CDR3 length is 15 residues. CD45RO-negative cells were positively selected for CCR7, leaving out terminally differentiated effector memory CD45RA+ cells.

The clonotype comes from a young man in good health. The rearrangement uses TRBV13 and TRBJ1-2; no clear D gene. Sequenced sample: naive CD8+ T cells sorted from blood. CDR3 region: CASSLAEREDYGYTF. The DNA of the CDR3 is TGTGCCAGCAGCTTAGCCGAGAGGGAGGACTATGGCTACACCTTC.